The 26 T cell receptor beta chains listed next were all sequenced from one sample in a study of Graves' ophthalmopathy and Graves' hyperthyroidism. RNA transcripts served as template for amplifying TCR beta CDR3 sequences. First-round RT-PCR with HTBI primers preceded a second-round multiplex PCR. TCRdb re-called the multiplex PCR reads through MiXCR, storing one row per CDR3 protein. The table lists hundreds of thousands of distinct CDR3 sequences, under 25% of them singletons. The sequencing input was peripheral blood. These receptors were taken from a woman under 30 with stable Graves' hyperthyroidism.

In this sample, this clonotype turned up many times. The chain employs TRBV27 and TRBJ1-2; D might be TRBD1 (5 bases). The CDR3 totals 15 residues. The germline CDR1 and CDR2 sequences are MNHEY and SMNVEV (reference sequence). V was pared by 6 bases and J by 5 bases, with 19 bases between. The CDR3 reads CASSLTPGGLYGYTF. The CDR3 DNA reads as TGTGCCAGCAGCCTAACGCCCGGGGGATTGTATGGCTACACCTTC.

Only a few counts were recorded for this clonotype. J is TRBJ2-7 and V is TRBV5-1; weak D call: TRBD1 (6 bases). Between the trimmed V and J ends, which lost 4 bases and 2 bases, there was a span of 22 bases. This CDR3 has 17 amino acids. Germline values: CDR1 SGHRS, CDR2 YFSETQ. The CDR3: CASSGDNWGFGAYEQYF. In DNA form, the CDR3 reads TGCGCCAGCAGCGGGGACAACTGGGGATTTGGGGCCTACGAGCAGTACTTC.

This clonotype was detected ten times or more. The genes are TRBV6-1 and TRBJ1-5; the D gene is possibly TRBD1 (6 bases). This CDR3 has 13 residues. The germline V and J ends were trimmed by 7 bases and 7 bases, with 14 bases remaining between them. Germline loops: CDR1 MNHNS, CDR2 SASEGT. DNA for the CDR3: TGTGCCAGCACCCCCGGGGGGCGACAGCCCCAGCATTTT. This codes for CASTPGGRQPQHF.

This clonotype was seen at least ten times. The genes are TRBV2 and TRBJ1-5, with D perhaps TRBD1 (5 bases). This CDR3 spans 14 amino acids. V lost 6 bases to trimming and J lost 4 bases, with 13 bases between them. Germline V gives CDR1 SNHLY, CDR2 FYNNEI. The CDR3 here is CASSDQGGNQPQHF. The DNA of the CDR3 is TGTGCCAGCAGCGACCAGGGAGGGAATCAGCCCCAGCATTTT.

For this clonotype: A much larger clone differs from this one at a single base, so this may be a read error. The CDR3 spells CASDYLVPPGRRNSYEQYF. The CDR3 bases are TGTGCCAGCGATTACTTAGTACCCCCGGGGCGGAGGAACTCCTACGAGCAGTACTTC. The V and J genes are TRBV2 and TRBJ2-7; D possibly uses TRBD1 or TRBD2 (5 bases each). Looked up from germline, CDR1 is SNHLY and CDR2 is FYNNEI. Trimming took off 8 bases at V and 0 bases at J, with 29 bases between the two ends. The length of the CDR3 is 19 residues.

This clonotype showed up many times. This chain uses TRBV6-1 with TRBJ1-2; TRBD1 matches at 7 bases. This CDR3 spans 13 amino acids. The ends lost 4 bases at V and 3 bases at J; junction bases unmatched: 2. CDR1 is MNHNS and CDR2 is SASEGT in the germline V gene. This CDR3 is CASSVDRDYGYTF. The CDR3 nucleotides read TGTGCCAGCAGTGTCGACAGGGACTATGGCTACACCTTC.

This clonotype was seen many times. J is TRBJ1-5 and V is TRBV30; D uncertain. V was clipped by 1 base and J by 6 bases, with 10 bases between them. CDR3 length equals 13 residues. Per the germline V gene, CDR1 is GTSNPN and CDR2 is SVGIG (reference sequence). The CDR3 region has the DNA TGTGCCTGGAGTGGCGGGTTTGGTCAGCCCCAGCATTTT. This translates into CAWSGGFGQPQHF.

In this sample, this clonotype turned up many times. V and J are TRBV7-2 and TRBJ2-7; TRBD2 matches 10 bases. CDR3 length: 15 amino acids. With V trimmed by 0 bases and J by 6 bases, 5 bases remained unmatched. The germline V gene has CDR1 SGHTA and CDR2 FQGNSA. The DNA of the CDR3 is TGTGCCAGCAGCTTAGCAGCTAGCGGGAGTTTCGAGCAGTACTTC. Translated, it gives CASSLAASGSFEQYF.

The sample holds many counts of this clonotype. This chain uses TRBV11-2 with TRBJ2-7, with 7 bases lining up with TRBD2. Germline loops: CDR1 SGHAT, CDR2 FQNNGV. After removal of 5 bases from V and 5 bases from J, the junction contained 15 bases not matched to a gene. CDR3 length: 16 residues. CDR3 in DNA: TGTGCCAGCAGCCCGGCCCCGAGCGGGAAGGGGCACGAGCAGTACTTC. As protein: CASSPAPSGKGHEQYF.

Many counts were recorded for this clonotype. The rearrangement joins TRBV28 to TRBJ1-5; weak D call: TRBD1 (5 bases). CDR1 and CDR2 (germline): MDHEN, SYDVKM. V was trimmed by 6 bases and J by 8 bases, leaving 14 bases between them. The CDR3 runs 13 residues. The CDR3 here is CASSNGGREPQHF. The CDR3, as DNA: TGTGCCAGCAGCAATGGGGGTCGGGAGCCCCAGCATTTT.

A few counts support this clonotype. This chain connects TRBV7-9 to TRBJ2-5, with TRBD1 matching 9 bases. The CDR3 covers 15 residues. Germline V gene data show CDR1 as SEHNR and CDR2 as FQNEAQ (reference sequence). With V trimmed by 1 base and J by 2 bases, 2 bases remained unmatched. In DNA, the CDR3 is TGTGCCAGCAGCTTAGAAGGGACAGGGCAAGAGACCCAGTACTTC. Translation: CASSLEGTGQETQYF.

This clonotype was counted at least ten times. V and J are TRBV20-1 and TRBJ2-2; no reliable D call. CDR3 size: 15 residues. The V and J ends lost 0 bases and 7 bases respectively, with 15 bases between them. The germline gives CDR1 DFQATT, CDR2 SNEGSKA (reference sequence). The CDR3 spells CSARDLRGAGGELFF. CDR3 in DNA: TGCAGTGCTAGAGATCTTCGTGGCGCCGGCGGGGAGCTGTTTTTT.

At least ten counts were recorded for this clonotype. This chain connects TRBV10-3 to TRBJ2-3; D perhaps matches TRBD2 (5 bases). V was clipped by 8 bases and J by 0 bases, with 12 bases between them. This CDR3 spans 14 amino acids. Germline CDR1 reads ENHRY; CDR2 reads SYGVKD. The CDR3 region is CAIDEGSSTDTQYF. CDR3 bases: TGTGCCATCGATGAGGGTTCTAGCACAGATACGCAGTATTTT.

CDR3 protein: CSARDATGLAAPFAQETQYF. The CDR3 DNA reads TGCAGTGCTAGAGATGCTACGGGACTAGCGGCACCATTCGCCCAAGAGACCCAGTACTTC. The V and J genes are TRBV20-1 and TRBJ2-5; the match to TRBD2 covers 11 bases. V was clipped by 0 bases and J by 1 base; unmatched bases: 16. The CDR3 runs to 20 residues. Germline V lookup: CDR1 DFQATT, CDR2 SNEGSKA (reference sequence).

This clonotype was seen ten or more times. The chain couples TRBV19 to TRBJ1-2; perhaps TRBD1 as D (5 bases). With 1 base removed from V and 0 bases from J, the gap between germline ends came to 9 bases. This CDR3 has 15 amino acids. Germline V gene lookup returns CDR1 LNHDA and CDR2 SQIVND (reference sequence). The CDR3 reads CASSIVAGPNYGYTF. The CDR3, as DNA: TGTGCCAGTAGTATAGTTGCGGGACCTAACTATGGCTACACCTTC. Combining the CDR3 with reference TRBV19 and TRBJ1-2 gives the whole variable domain DGGITQSPKYLFRKEGQNVTLSCEQNLNHDAMYWYRQDPGQGLRLIYYSQIVNDFQKGDIAEGYSVSREKKESFPLTVTSAQKNPTAFYLCASSIVAGPNYGYTFGSGTRLTVV.

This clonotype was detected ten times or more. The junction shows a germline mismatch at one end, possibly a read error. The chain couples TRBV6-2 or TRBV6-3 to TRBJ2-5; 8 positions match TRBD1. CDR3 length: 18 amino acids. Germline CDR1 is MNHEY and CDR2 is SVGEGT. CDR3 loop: CASSYGFPQTGDLETKYF. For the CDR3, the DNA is TGTGCCAGCAGTTACGGTTTCCCCCAGACAGGGGATTTAGAGACCAAGTACTTC.

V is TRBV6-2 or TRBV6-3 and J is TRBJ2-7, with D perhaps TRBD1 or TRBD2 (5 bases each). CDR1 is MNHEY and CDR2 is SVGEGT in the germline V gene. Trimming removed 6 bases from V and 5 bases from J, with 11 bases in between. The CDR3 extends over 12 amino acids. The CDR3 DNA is TGTGCCAGCAGACAAGGGACCCACGAGCAGTACTTC. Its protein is CASRQGTHEQYF.

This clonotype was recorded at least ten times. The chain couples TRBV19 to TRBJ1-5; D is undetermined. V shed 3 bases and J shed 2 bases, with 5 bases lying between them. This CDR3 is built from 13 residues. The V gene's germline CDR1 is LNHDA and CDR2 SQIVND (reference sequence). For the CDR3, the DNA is TGTGCCAGTAGTATTGCCGGCAATCAGCCCCAGCATTTT. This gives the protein CASSIAGNQPQHF.

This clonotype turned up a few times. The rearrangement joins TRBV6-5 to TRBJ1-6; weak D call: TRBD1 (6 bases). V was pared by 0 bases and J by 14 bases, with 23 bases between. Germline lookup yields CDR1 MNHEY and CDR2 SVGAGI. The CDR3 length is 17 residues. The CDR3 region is CASSYSTETGRLGSLHF. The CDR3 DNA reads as TGTGCCAGCAGTTACTCGACCGAGACAGGACGTTTAGGATCCCTCCACTTT.

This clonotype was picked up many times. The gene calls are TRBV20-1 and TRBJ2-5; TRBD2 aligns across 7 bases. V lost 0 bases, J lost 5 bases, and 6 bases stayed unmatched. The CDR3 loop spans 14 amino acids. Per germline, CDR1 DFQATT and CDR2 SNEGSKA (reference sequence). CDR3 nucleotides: TGCAGTGCTAGAGATGGCGGGAGCTGGGAGACCCAGTACTTC. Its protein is CSARDGGSWETQYF.

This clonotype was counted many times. The CDR3 nucleotides are TGTGCCAGCAGCCATCAGGGGGAACCACAGCCCCAGCATTTT. This translates into CASSHQGEPQPQHF. The chain is built from TRBV12-3 or TRBV12-4 and TRBJ1-5; 7 bases align to TRBD1. The V segment lost 6 bases and the J segment 7 bases; nucleotides outside the gene matches: 9. The CDR3 has 14 residues.

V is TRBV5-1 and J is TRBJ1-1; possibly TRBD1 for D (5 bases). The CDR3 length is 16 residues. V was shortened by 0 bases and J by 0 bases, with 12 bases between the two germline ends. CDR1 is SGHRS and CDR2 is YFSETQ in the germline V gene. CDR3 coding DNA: TGCGCCAGCAGCTTGGGGGGCAGGAGTATGAACACTGAAGCTTTCTTT. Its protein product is CASSLGGRSMNTEAFF.

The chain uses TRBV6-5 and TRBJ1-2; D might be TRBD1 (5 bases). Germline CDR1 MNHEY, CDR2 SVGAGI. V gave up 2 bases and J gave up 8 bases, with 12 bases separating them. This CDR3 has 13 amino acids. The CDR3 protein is CASSYTLGQGYTF. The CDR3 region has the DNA TGTGCCAGCAGTTACACGCTAGGACAAGGCTACACCTTC.

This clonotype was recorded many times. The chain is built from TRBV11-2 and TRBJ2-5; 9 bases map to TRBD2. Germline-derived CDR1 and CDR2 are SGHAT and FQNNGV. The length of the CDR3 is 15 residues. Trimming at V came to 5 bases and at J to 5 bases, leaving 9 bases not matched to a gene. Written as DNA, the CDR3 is TGTGCCAGCAGCCTTGGGCGTACTAGCGGGGAGACCCAGTACTTC. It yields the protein CASSLGRTSGETQYF.

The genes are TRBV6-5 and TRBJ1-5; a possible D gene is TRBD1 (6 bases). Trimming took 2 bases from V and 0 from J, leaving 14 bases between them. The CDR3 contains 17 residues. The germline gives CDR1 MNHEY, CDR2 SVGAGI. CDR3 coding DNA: TGTGCCAGCAGTTACGAGCCCACAGGGCCTAGCAATCAGCCCCAGCATTTT. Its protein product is CASSYEPTGPSNQPQHF.

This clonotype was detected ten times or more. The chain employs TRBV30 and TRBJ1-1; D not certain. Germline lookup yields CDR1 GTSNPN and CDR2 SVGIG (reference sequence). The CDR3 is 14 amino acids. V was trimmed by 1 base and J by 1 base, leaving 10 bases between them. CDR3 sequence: CAWSAGLANTEAFF. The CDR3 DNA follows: TGTGCCTGGAGTGCCGGGCTGGCGAACACTGAAGCTTTCTTT.